Listed below are T cell receptor beta chains from one sample, sequenced in a study of identical twins. MiXCR was run by TCRdb on the 5' RACE reads, yielding one entry per CDR3 protein. Here the sample spans about 460,000 distinct CDR3 sequences, 13% to 15% being singletons. These data also featured in a second study, about yellow fever vaccine responses in identical twins.

What was sequenced was CD4+ T cells sorted from blood. These receptor sequences come from a woman between 18 and 29 years old in good health. CDR3s include the opening cysteine and the closing phenylalanine or tryptophan. The order of the fields is clone size, J gene, V gene, CDR3 length, D gene, CDR3 DNA, CDR3 protein. D genes are given only for firm matches. The listing skips clone size in some rows; elsewhere it reads once, few, many or a size class.

.,TRBJ2-3,TRBV18,16,TRBD1,TGTGCCAGCTCACGCGCCGGGACAGGGGTCCCAGATACGCAGTATTTT,CASSRAGTGVPDTQYF
few,TRBJ2-1,TRBV20-1,16,TRBD2,TGCAGTGCCTATACACCACTAGCGGGCACCTACAATGAGCAGTTCTTC,CSAYTPLAGTYNEQFF
few,TRBJ2-5,TRBV20-1,13,.,TGCAGTGCCACAATACTAGTAGCAGAGACCCAGTACTTC,CSATILVAETQYF
few,TRBJ2-7,TRBV7-9,15,.,TGTGCCAGCAGCTTAGCTCGGGACAACTCCTACGAGCAGTACTTC,CASSLARDNSYEQYF
few,TRBJ2-2,TRBV7-3,16,TRBD1,TGTGCCAGCAGCTTTGGTGACAGGGGGAGTTCGGGGGAGCTGTTTTTT,CASSFGDRGSSGELFF
few,TRBJ2-1,TRBV12-3/TRBV12-4,15,TRBD2,TGTGCCAGCAGTGGGAGCGGGAGGGTCCACAATGAGCAGTTCTTC,CASSGSGRVHNEQFF
many,TRBJ2-1,TRBV12-3/TRBV12-4,15,TRBD2,TGTGCCAGCAGTCCAACTAGCGGGGACTACAATGAGCAGTTCTTC,CASSPTSGDYNEQFF
few,TRBJ1-1,TRBV3-1,14,.,TGTGCCAGCAGCCAATCGACGGGGAACACTGAAGCTTTCTTT,CASSQSTGNTEAFF
.,TRBJ2-7,TRBV20-1,10,.,TGCAGTGCGAAAGAATACGAGCAGTACTTC,CSAKEYEQYF
.,TRBJ2-6,TRBV5-1,16,.,TGCGCCAGCAGCTTGTTGGCAGCCTCTGGGGCCAACGTCCTGACTTTC,CASSLLAASGANVLTF
few,TRBJ2-7,TRBV28,14,.,TGTGCCAGCAGTCCCGGGGGCGTCTCCTACGAGCAGTACTTC,CASSPGGVSYEQYF
many,TRBJ2-3,TRBV5-8,16,.,TGTGCCAGCTTACGCGGTGCGCAGCCCATGACAGATACGCAGTATTTT,CASLRGAQPMTDTQYF
.,TRBJ1-4,TRBV3-1,14,.,TGTGCCAGCAGCCGACTACTAGGGGGTGAAAAACTGTTTTTT,CASSRLLGGEKLFF
.,TRBJ1-5,TRBV28,13,.,TGTGCCACTTCAAGGGGATGGGGACAGCCCCAGCATTTT,CATSRGWGQPQHF
.,TRBJ2-1,TRBV5-1,17,TRBD2,TGCGCCAGCAGCTTGGCCAGACTAGCGGGAGGGCGCAATGAGCAGTTCTTC,CASSLARLAGGRNEQFF
few,TRBJ2-3,TRBV12-3/TRBV12-4,17,TRBD1,TGTGCCAGCAGTTGGGGACAGGGGTTAGCTAGCACAGATACGCAGTATTTT,CASSWGQGLASTDTQYF
.,TRBJ1-2,TRBV10-3,15,.,TGTGCCATCAGTGACTCGACCAGAGGGGAACAAGGCTACACCTTC,CAISDSTRGEQGYTF
.,TRBJ2-7,TRBV6-5,14,.,TGTGCCAGCAGTTACTCCCGAAGGGGGTTTGAGCAGTACTTC,CASSYSRRGFEQYF
few,TRBJ2-7,TRBV2,15,TRBD2,TGTGCCAGCAGTGAGGCTTCTAGCGGGATCTACGAGCAGTACTTC,CASSEASSGIYEQYF
many,TRBJ2-5,TRBV11-2,16,.,TGTGCCAGCAGCCTGAGACAGGTCCAGTCCCGAGAGACCCAGTACTTC,CASSLRQVQSRETQYF
.,TRBJ1-4,TRBV10-3,13,.,TGTGCCATCACCAGGTCAACTAATGAAAAACTGTTTTTT,CAITRSTNEKLFF
.,TRBJ1-1,TRBV10-2,13,.,TGCGCCAGCAGAGGACCGAAAAACACTGAAGCTTTCTTT,CASRGPKNTEAFF